This TCR beta chain was recovered during a study of blood T cell repertoires in COVID-19. About the research overall: Italy, Spain and the United States were the sources of the convalescent and acute COVID-19 samples. T cells, B-cell-depleted T cells, or PBMCs supplied cDNA or gDNA.

Each recovered donor of Cohort 3 presented with two negative PCRs, clearance, or symptom resolution. In the original analysis: Amplifying reference gene primers gave estimates of nucleated cell counts. The assay was immunoSEQ multiplex PCR, and TCRdb's table has in-frame clones only and misses some. The V and J calls and clone size were taken over from that table, and D and trimming were inferred from the DNA. The sample has some 250,000 clones; roughly 89% are singletons. This sequence originates from a man aged 40-49 years who had recovered from COVID-19. What was sequenced was PBMCs or T cells enriched from blood (not recorded which).

The CDR3 region is CASSRSTDTQYF. The DNA for the CDR3 is TGTGCCAGCAGTCGTAGCACAGATACGCAGTATTTT. This chain joins TRBV27 and TRBJ2-3; no clear D. The V end was cut by 5 bases, the J end by 0 bases, with 3 bases between. Germline CDR1 reads MNHEY; CDR2 reads SMNVEV (reference sequence). This CDR3 is 12 amino acids long.